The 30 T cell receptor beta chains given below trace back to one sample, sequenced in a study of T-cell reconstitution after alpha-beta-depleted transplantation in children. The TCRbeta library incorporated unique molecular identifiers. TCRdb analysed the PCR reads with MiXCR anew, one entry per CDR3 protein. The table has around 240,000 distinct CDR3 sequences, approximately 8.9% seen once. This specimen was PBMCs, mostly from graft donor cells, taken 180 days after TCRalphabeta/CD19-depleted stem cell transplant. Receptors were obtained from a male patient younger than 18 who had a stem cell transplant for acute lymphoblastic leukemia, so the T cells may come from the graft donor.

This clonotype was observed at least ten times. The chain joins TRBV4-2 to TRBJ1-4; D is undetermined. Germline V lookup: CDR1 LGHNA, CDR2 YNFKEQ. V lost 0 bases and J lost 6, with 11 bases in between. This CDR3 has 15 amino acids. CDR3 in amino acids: CASSQERAGDEKLFF. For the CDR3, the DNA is TGTGCCAGCAGCCAAGAAAGGGCCGGGGATGAAAAACTGTTTTTT.

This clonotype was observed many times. The CDR3 here is CATSGGRGAFF. CDR3 nucleotides: TGTGCCACCTCCGGGGGGCGCGGAGCTTTCTTT. The chain combines TRBV10-3 with TRBJ1-1; D may be TRBD1 (6 bases). The ends were cut back, 10 bases at V and 10 bases at J, with 16 bases in the middle. Looked up from germline, CDR1 is ENHRY and CDR2 is SYGVKD. This CDR3 is built from 11 residues.

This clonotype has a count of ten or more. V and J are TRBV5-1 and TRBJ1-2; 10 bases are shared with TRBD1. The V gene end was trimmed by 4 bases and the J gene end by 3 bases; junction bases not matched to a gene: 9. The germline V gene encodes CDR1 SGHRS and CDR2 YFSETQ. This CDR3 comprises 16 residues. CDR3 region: CASSGPGQGKDYGYTF. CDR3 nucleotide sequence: TGCGCCAGCAGCGGACCGGGACAGGGGAAGGACTATGGCTACACCTTC.

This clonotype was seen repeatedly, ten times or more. CDR3 nucleotide sequence: TGTGCCAGCAGCCCGGTGGGACAGGGGGCAACCGGCTACACCTTC. It codes for CASSPVGQGATGYTF. The chain joins TRBV7-9 to TRBJ1-2, with 12 bases that match TRBD1. With V trimmed by 5 bases and J by 8 bases, 9 bases remained unmatched. The germline CDR1 and CDR2 sequences are SEHNR and FQNEAQ (reference sequence). This CDR3 has 15 amino acids.

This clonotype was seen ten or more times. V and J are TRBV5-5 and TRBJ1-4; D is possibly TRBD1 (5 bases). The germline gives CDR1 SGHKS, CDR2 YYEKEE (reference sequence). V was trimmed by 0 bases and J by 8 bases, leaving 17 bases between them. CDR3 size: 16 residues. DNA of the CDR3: TGTGCCAGCAGCTTGGCCAGCACTGCCCGGGGGGAAAAACTGTTTTTT. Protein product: CASSLASTARGEKLFF.

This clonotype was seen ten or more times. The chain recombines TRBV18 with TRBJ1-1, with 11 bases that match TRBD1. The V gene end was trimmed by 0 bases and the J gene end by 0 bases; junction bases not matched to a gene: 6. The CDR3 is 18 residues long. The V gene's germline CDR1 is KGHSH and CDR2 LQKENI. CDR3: CASSPPGTGGSMNTEAFF. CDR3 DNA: TGTGCCAGCTCACCACCGGGGACAGGGGGTAGCATGAACACTGAAGCTTTCTTT.

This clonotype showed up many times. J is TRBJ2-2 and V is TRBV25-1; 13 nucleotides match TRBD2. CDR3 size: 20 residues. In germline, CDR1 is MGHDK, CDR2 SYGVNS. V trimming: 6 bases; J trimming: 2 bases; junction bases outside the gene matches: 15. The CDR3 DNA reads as TGTGCCAGCAGAGGCCCCCTCACTAGCGGGAGGGCTTCAAACACCGGGGAGCTGTTTTTT. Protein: CASRGPLTSGRASNTGELFF.

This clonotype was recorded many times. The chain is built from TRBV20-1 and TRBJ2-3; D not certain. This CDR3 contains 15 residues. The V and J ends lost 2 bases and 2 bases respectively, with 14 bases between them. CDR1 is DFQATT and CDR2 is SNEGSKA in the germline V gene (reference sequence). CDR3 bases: TGCAGTGCTAGATCCTGGACCACCGCCACAGATACGCAGTATTTT. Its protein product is CSARSWTTATDTQYF.

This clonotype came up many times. As DNA, the CDR3 is TGTGCCAGCAGTTTAATAGCGGGAGGGTCAGATACGCAGTATTTT. Protein: CASSLIAGGSDTQYF. This sequence joins TRBV28 and TRBJ2-3; 11 nucleotides align to TRBD2. The CDR3 consists of 15 residues. Germline assignment: CDR1 MDHEN and CDR2 SYDVKM. Trimming took 2 bases from V and 4 from J; bases not matched to a gene: 2.

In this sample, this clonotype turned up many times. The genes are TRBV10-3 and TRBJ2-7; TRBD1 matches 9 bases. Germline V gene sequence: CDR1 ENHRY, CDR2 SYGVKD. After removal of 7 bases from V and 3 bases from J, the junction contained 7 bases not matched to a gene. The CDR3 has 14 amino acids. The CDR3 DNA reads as TGTGCCATCACCCCGGGACAGGGCCACTACGAGCAGTACTTC. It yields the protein CAITPGQGHYEQYF.

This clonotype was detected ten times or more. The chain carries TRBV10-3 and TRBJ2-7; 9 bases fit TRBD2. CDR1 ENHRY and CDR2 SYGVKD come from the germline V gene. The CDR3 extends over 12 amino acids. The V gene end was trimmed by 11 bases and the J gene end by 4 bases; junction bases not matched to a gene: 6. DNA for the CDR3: TGTGCCGCCCGGACTAGCGTTTACGAGCAGTACTTC. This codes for CAARTSVYEQYF.

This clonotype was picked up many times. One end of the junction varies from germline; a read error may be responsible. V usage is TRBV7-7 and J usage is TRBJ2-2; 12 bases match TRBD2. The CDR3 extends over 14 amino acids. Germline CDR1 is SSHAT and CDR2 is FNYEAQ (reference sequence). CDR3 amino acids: CASRSTSGSGELFF. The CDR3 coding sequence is TGTGCTAGCAGGTCGACTAGCGGGAGCGGGGAGCTGTTTTTT.

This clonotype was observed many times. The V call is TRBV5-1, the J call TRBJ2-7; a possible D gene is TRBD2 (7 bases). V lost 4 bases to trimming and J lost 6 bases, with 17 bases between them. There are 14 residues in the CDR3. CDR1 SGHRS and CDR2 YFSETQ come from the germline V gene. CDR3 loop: CASSGGAGVGEQYF. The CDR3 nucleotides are TGCGCCAGCAGCGGGGGGGCGGGAGTCGGCGAGCAGTACTTC. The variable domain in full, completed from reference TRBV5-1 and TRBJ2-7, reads KAGVTQTPRYLIKTRGQQVTLSCSPISGHRSVSWYQQTPGQGLQFLFEYFSETQRNKGNFPGRFSGRQFSNSRSEMNVSTLELGDSALYLCASSGGAGVGEQYFGPGTRLTVT.

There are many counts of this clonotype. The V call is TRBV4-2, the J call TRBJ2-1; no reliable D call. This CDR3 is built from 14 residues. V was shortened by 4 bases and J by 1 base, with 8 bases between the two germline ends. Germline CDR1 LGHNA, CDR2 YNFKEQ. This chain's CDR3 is CASSPAGSYNEQFF. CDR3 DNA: TGTGCCAGCAGCCCTGCAGGTTCCTACAATGAGCAGTTCTTC.

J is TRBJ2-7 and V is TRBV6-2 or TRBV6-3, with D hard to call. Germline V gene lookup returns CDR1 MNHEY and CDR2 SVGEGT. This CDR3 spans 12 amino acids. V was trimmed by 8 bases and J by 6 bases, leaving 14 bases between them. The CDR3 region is CASHDEPGEQYF. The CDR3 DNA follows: TGTGCCAGCCACGACGAACCGGGCGAGCAGTACTTC.

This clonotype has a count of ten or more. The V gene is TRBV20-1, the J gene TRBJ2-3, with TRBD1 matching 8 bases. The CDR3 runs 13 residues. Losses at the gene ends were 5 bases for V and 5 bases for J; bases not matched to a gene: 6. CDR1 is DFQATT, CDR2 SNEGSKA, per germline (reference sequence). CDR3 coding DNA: TGCAGTGCTCCCCGGACAGGGATAGATACGCAGTATTTT. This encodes CSAPRTGIDTQYF.

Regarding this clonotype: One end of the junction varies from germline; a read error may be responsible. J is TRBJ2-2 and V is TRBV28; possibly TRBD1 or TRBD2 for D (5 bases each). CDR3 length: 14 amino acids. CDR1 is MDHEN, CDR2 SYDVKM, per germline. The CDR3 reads CASSLRGDTGEPFF. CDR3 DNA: TGTGCCAGCAGTTTGAGGGGAGATACCGGGGAGCCGTTTTTT.

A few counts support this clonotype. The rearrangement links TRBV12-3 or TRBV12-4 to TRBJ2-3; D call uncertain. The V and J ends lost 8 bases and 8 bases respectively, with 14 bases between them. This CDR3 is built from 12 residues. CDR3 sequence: CASAWSQRTQYF. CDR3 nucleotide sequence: TGTGCCAGCGCATGGTCCCAGCGTACGCAGTATTTT.

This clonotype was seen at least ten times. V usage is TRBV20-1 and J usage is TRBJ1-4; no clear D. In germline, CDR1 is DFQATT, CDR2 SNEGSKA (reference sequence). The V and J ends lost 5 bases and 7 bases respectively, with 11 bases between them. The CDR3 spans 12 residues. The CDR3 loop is CSAARTGEKLFF. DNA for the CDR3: TGCAGTGCTGCAAGGACGGGTGAAAAACTGTTTTTT.

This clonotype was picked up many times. The CDR3 loop is CASSRSSGYTGELFF. The CDR3 region has the DNA TGCGCCAGCAGCCGATCTAGCGGGTACACCGGGGAGCTGTTTTTT. The V gene is TRBV4-3, the J gene TRBJ2-2, with 8 nucleotides matching TRBD2. The germline V gene encodes CDR1 LGHNA and CDR2 YSLEER. The junction had 4 bases not matched to a gene; V was cut back by 4 bases and J by 3 bases. The CDR3 extends over 15 amino acids.

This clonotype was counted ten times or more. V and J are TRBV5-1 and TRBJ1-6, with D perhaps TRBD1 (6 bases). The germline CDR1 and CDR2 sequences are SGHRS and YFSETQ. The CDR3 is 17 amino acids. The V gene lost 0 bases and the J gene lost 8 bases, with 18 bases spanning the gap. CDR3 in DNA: TGCGCCAGCAGCTTGGAGGCCGCAGGGGCGGGTGATTCACCCCTCCACTTT. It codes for CASSLEAAGAGDSPLHF.

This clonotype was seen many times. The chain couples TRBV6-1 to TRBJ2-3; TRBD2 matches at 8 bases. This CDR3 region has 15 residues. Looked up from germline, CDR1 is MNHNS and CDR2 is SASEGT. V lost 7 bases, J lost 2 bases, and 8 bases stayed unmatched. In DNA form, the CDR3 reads TGTGCCAGCACCCCGGGGGGGACCCCCACAGATACGCAGTATTTT. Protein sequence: CASTPGGTPTDTQYF.

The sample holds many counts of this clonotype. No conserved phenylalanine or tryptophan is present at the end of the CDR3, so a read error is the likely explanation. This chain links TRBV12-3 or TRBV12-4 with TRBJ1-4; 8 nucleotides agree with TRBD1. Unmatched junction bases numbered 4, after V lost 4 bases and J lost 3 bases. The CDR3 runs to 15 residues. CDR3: CASSSQGAANEKLFS. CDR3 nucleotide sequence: TGTGCCAGCAGTTCTCAGGGGGCGGCTAATGAAAAACTGTTTTCT.

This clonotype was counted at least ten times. The CDR3 sequence: CASSLRAPNEQFF. The CDR3 nucleotides are TGTGCCAGCAGTTTGCGAGCTCCCAATGAGCAGTTCTTC. The rearrangement joins TRBV12-3 or TRBV12-4 to TRBJ2-1; unclear D gene. The CDR3 is 13 amino acids. The V gene lost 3 bases and the J gene lost 6 bases, with 9 bases spanning the gap.

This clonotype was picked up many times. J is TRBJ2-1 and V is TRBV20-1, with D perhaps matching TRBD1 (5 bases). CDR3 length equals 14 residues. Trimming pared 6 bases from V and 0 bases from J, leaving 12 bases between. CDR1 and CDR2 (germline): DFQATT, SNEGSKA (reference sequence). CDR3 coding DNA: TGCAGTGCCCTCAGGGTTAGCTCCTACAATGAGCAGTTCTTC. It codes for CSALRVSSYNEQFF.

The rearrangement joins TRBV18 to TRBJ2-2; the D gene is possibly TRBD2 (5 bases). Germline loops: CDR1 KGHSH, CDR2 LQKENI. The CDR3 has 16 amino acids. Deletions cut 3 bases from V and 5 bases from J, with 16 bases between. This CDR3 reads CASSPPYGVGTGELFF. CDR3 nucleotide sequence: TGTGCCAGCTCACCCCCGTACGGGGTAGGAACCGGGGAGCTGTTTTTT.

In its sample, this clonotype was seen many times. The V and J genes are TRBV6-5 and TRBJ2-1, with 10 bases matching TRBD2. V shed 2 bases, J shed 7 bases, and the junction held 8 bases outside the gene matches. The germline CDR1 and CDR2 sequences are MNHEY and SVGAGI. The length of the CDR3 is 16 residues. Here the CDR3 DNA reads TGTGCCAGCAGTTACCTCGGACTAGCGGAAGGGAATGAGCAGTTCTTC. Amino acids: CASSYLGLAEGNEQFF.

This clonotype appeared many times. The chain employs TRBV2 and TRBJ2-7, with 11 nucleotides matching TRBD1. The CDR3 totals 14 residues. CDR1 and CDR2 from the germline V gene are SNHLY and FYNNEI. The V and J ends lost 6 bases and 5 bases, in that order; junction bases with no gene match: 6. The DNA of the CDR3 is TGTGCCAGCAGCTGGACAGGGGGCGCGGACGAGCAGTACTTC. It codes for CASSWTGGADEQYF.

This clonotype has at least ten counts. As DNA, the CDR3 is TGTGCCACCAGCAGAGAAGGGAACTCCTACGAGCAGTACTTC. The encoded protein is CATSREGNSYEQYF. This chain joins TRBV15 and TRBJ2-7; D is unclear. From germline, CDR1 is LNHNV and CDR2 YYDKDF (reference sequence). With 0 bases removed from V and 0 bases from J, the gap between germline ends came to 6 bases. The CDR3 spans 14 residues.

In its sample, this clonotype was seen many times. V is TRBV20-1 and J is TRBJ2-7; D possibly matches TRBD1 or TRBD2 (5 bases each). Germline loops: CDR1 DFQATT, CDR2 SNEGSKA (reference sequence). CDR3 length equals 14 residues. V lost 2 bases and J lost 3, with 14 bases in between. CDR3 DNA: TGCAGTGCTAGACTCGGCCGGGGCCGCTACGAGCAGTACTTC. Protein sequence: CSARLGRGRYEQYF.